These T cell receptor beta chains were read from a single sample in a study of blood T cell repertoires in COVID-19. This table comes from immunoSEQ multiplex PCR, and its TCRdb copy is limited to in-frame clones, with some not included. The sample yields under 150,000 clones, around 76% seen once. The sequenced sample was peripheral blood. The origin of the receptors is a man aged 80 or over with acute or convalescent COVID-19. Both conserved end residues are part of each CDR3. A D gene is named only where the DNA matches it firmly. Rows give clone size only sometimes, using once, few, many, or a class for an expanded clone.

d_call	v_call	clone_size	j_call	cdr3_nt	cdr3_aa
TRBD1	TRBV7-9	few	TRBJ1-1	TGTGCCAGCAGCTCACCCAGAGACAGGGTGGGCACTGAAGCTTTCTTT	CASSSPRDRVGTEAFF
TRBD2	TRBV3-1/TRBV3-2	few	TRBJ2-2	TGTGCCAGCAGCTCTCGGACTAGCGGGGCGAACACCGGGGAGCTGTTTTTT	CASSSRTSGANTGELFF
TRBD2	TRBV4-2	-	TRBJ2-1	TGTGCCAGCCATAGCGGGGGCGAGCAGTTCTTC	CASHSGGEQFF
-	TRBV5-4	-	TRBJ2-2	TGTGCCAGCAGCCCCCGAGGTTTAGGGAACACCGGGGAGCTGTTTTTT	CASSPRGLGNTGELFF
-	TRBV7-2	-	TRBJ2-7	TGTGCCAGCAGCTTAGGAAACAGGGTGATCTACGAGCAGTACTTC	CASSLGNRVIYEQYF
-	TRBV19	-	TRBJ1-1	TGTGCCAGTAGCCCTCTTAAGGGGATGAGGCTGTACACTGAAGCTTTCTTT	CASSPLKGMRLYTEAFF
TRBD1	TRBV5-1	-	TRBJ2-1	TGCGCCAGCAGCGGCGGGACAGGGGGCCGAAATGAGCAGTTCTTC	CASSGGTGGRNEQFF
-	TRBV27	-	TRBJ1-6	TGTGCCAGCAGTTTAGTAGGGGCCTCCATAATCGAGGCACCCCTCCACTTT	CASSLVGASIIEAPLHF
-	TRBV6-9	-	TRBJ1-1	TGTGCCAGCAGTTCCGACGGACAGAACACTGAAGCTTTCTTT	CASSSDGQNTEAFF
-	TRBV5-5	once	TRBJ2-2	TGTGCCAGCAGCTTGATCCAGAACACCGGGGAGCTGTTTTTT	CASSLIQNTGELFF